The 16 T cell receptor beta chains presented below share a single source sample, sequenced in a study of blood T cells in healthy people across ages. Then a second PCR, running about 6 to 11 cycles, was carried out with a sample-barcoded 5' primer and a J-beta primer mix. A single record per CDR3 protein comes from TCRdb applying MiXCR to the 5' RACE reads. The table records 1.6 million or so distinct CDR3 sequences, roughly a third of them present only once. Sequencing was done on a sample of blood. All receptors come from a woman in her thirties in good health.

The chain recombines TRBV20-1 with TRBJ1-1; 8 bases map to TRBD1. This CDR3 contains 13 residues. With V trimmed by 5 bases and J by 3 bases, 5 bases remained unmatched. Germline assignment: CDR1 DFQATT and CDR2 SNEGSKA (reference sequence). CDR3 sequence: CSARQGLDTEAFF. The CDR3 DNA sequence: TGCAGTGCTCGACAGGGGCTAGACACTGAAGCTTTCTTT.

The genes are TRBV10-3 and TRBJ2-6; D perhaps matches TRBD1 (5 bases). This CDR3 is built from 16 residues. Trimming took off 4 bases at V and 1 base at J, with 11 bases between the two ends. Germline CDR1 ENHRY, CDR2 SYGVKD. This CDR3 reads CAISGFRESGANVLTF. The CDR3 nucleotides are TGTGCCATCAGTGGCTTCAGGGAATCTGGGGCCAACGTCCTGACTTTC.

The chain uses TRBV9 and TRBJ2-1; 10 bases agree with TRBD1. Trimming cost V 10 bases and J 8 bases; bases outside gene matches: 18. In germline, CDR1 is SGDLS, CDR2 YYNGEE. This CDR3 spans 16 amino acids. The CDR3 protein is CAGNKRGQGTGDEQFF. DNA of the CDR3: TGTGCCGGCAACAAGAGGGGACAGGGGACCGGGGATGAGCAGTTCTTC.

There are a few counts of this clonotype. The rearrangement uses TRBV10-2 and TRBJ1-2; no firm D call. V was trimmed by 7 bases and J by 2 bases, leaving 14 bases between them. Germline assignment: CDR1 WSHSY and CDR2 SAAADI. This CDR3 has 14 amino acids. CDR3 region: CASTSENANYGYTF. The DNA for the CDR3 is TGCGCCAGCACCTCGGAAAATGCGAACTATGGCTACACCTTC.

V gene TRBV12-3 or TRBV12-4 combines with J gene TRBJ1-2, with a possible D match to TRBD1 (5 bases). The V end was cut by 5 bases, the J end by 8 bases, with 18 bases between. The CDR3 runs 14 residues. The CDR3 sequence is CASSPGPGFGGYTF. As DNA, the CDR3 is TGTGCCAGCAGTCCGGGACCAGGTTTTGGAGGCTACACCTTC.

The V call is TRBV5-1, the J call TRBJ2-5; unclear D gene. TRBJ2-7 explains the end of the DNA better; the J call may be wrong. Germline V gives CDR1 SGHRS, CDR2 YFSETQ. The CDR3 is 14 residues long. The CDR3 DNA reads TGCGCCAGCAGCTTAGACGGTGGTAGCAACGAGCAGTACTTC. This translates into CASSLDGGSNEQYF.

Points on this clonotype: Given a much more abundant clone one base away, this may be a read error. The chain joins TRBV6-1 to TRBJ2-3; possibly TRBD2 for D (5 bases). This CDR3 is built from 15 residues. Germline CDR1 and CDR2: MNHNS and SASEGT. Trimming cost V 3 bases and J 5 bases, with 15 bases left between them. The chain's CDR3 is CASSDRRGELDTQYF. The CDR3 DNA sequence: TGTGCCAGCAGTGACCGACGGGGAGAGTTAGATACGCAGTATTTT.

On this clonotype: A much more abundant neighbour one base away suggests this may be a read error. DNA of the CDR3: TGTGCCAGCAGCCGAGATGCTAGCGGCACAGATACGCAGTATTTT. Translating it yields CASSRDASGTDTQYF. The rearrangement joins TRBV4-2 to TRBJ2-3; tentatively, D is TRBD2 (6 bases). Germline CDR1 is LGHNA and CDR2 is YNFKEQ. CDR3 size: 15 residues. Trimming pared 4 bases from V and 1 base from J, leaving 12 bases between.

This clonotype was seen repeatedly, ten times or more. The chain recombines TRBV20-1 with TRBJ2-1; D call uncertain. The CDR3 length is 12 residues. Germline V gene lookup returns CDR1 DFQATT and CDR2 SNEGSKA (reference sequence). Trimming shortened V by 0 bases and J by 7 bases, and 7 bases separated the two germline ends. In DNA form, the CDR3 reads TGCAGTGCTAGAGATCCCGAGAATGAGCAGTTCTTC. This sequence encodes CSARDPENEQFF.

This clonotype appeared a few times. The CDR3 protein is CASSVTSGRAYNEQFF. The CDR3 DNA is TGTGCCAGCAGTGTAACTAGCGGGAGGGCCTACAATGAGCAGTTCTTC. V and J are TRBV12-3 or TRBV12-4 and TRBJ2-1; 13 nucleotides match TRBD2. J lost 2 bases, V lost 5 bases, and 3 bases had no gene match. The CDR3 covers 16 residues.

The CDR3 sequence: CSARETENTEAFF. CDR3 sequence (DNA): TGCAGTGCTAGGGAGACAGAGAACACTGAAGCTTTCTTT. The V and J genes are TRBV20-1 and TRBJ1-1; tentative D call: TRBD1 (5 bases). In germline, CDR1 is DFQATT, CDR2 SNEGSKA (reference sequence). With 3 bases removed from V and 1 base from J, the gap between germline ends came to 9 bases. The CDR3 totals 13 residues.

This clonotype turned up a few times. The chain couples TRBV4-2 to TRBJ2-1, with D possibly TRBD2 on 7 matching bases. CDR3 length equals 16 residues. Germline loops: CDR1 LGHNA, CDR2 YNFKEQ. V dropped 0 bases and J dropped 4 bases, with 13 bases sitting between them. In DNA, the CDR3 is TGTGCCAGCAGCCAAGAAGGGGGGGAGAATTACAATGAGCAGTTCTTC. Its translation is CASSQEGGENYNEQFF.

The chain employs TRBV20-1 and TRBJ1-1; possibly TRBD1 for D (6 bases). The CDR3 spans 14 residues. Germline V CDR1 and CDR2: DFQATT, SNEGSKA (reference sequence). The ends were cut back, 3 bases at V and 1 base at J, with 12 bases in the middle. The CDR3 DNA sequence: TGCAGTGCTAGGCGAGGGGGAGGGAACACTGAAGCTTTCTTT. Translation: CSARRGGGNTEAFF.

In this sample, this clonotype turned up many times. The chain joins TRBV7-9 to TRBJ2-7; D unclear. Trimming cost V 1 base and J 6 bases, with 7 bases left between them. Germline V gives CDR1 SEHNR, CDR2 FQNEAQ (reference sequence). The CDR3 runs to 12 residues. CDR3 bases: TGTGCCAGCAGCTTAGTCCTCTCCGAGCAGTACTTC. Its translation: CASSLVLSEQYF.

This chain links TRBV20-1 with TRBJ1-2; the D gene is possibly TRBD1 (5 bases). Between the trimmed V and J ends, which lost 1 base and 4 bases, there was a span of 10 bases. From germline, CDR1 is DFQATT and CDR2 SNEGSKA (reference sequence). CDR3 size: 13 residues. The CDR3 spells CSARAGVTYGYTF. CDR3 DNA: TGCAGTGCTAGAGCGGGGGTAACCTATGGCTACACCTTC.

The J gene is TRBJ1-1, the V gene TRBV5-5; D is possibly TRBD1 (6 bases). The V gene's germline CDR1 is SGHKS and CDR2 YYEKEE (reference sequence). The CDR3 runs 15 residues. V gave up 4 bases and J gave up 3 bases, with 16 bases separating them. The DNA for the CDR3 is TGTGCCAGCAGCCCGGGCCTCCGGGGGCACACTGAAGCTTTCTTT. Protein product: CASSPGLRGHTEAFF. Full variable domain (rest looked up from reference TRBV5-5 and TRBJ1-1): DAGVTQSPTHLIKTRGQQVTLRCSPISGHKSVSWYQQVLGQGPQFIFQYYEKEERGRGNFPDRFSARQFPNYSSELNVNALLLGDSALYLCASSPGLRGHTEAFFGQGTRLTVV.